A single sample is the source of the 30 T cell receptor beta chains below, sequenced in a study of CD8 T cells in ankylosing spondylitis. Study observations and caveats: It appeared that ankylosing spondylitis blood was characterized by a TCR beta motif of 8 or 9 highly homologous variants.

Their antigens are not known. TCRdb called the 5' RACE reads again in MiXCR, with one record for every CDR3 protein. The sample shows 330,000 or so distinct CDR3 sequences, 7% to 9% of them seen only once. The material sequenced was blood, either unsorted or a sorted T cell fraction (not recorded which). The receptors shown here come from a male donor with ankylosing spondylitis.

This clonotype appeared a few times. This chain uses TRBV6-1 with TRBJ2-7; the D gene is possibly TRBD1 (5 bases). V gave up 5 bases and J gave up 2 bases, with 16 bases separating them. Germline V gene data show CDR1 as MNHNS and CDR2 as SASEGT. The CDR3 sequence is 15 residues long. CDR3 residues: CASSTGLPGPYEQYF. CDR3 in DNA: TGTGCCAGCAGTACGGGTCTGCCAGGGCCCTACGAGCAGTACTTC.

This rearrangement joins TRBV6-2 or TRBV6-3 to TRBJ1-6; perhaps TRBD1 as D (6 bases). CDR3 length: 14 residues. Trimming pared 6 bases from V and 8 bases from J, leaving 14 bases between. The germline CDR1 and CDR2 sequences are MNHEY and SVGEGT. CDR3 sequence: CASRDRDNYSPLHF. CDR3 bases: TGTGCCAGCAGGGACCGGGACAACTATTCACCCCTCCACTTT.

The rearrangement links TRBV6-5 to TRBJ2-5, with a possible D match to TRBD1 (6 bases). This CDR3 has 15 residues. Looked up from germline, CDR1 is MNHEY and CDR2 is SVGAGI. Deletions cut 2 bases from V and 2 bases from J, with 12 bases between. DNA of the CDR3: TGTGCCAGCAGTTACGGGTGGACAGTACAAGAGACCCAGTACTTC. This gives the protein CASSYGWTVQETQYF.

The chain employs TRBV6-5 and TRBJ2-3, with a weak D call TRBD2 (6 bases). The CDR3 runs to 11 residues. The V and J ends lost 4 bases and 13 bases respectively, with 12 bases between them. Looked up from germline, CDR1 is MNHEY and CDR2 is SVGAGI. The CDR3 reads CASSSSGTEYF. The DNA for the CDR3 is TGTGCCAGCAGTTCCTCCGGGACTGAGTATTTT.

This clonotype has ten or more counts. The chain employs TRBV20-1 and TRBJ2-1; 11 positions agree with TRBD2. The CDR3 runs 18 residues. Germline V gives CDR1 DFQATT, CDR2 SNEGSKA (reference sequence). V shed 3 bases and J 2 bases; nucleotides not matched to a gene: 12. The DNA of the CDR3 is TGCAGTGCTAGGGTTAGCGGGAGGGCCTATTATCCCTACAATGAGCAGTTCTTC. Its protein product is CSARVSGRAYYPYNEQFF.

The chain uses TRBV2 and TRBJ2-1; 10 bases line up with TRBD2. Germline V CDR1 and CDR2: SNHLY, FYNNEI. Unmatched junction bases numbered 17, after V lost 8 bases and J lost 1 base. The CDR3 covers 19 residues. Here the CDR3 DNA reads TGTGCCAGCTCCTCGGGGCTAGCGGGAGCATCAGGGTCCTACAATGAGCAGTTCTTC. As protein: CASSSGLAGASGSYNEQFF. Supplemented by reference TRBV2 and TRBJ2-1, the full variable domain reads EPEVTQTPSHQVTQMGQEVILRCVPISNHLYFYWYRQILGQKVEFLVSFYNNEISEKSEIFDDQFSVERPDGSNFTLKIRSTKLEDSAMYFCASSSGLAGASGSYNEQFFGPGTRLTVL.

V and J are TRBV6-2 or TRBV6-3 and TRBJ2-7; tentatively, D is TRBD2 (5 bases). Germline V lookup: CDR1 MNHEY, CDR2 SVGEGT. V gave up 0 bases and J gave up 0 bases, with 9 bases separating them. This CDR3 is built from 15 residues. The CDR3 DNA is TGTGCCAGCAGTTACTCGCGGGTCAACTCCTACGAGCAGTACTTC. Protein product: CASSYSRVNSYEQYF.

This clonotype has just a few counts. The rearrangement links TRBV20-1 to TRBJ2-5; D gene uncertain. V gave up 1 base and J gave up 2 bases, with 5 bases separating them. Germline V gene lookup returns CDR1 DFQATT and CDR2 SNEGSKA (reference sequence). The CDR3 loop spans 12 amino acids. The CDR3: CSARAPQETQYF. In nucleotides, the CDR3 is TGCAGTGCTAGAGCACCTCAAGAGACCCAGTACTTC.

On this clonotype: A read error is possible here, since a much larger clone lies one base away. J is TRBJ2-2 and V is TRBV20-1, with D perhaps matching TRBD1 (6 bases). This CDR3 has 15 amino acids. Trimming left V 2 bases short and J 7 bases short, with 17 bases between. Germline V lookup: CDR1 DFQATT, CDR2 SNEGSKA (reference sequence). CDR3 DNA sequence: TGCAGTGCTAGATCCCTAGCAGGGGTGTGCGGGGAGCTGTTTTTT. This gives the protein CSARSLAGVCGELFF.

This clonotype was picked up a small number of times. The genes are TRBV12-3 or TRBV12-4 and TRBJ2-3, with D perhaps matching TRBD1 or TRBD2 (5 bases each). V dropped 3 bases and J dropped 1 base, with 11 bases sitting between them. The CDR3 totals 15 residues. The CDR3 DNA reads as TGTGCCAGCAGTTTTCGAGGGGCCGGCACAGATACGCAGTATTTT. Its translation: CASSFRGAGTDTQYF.

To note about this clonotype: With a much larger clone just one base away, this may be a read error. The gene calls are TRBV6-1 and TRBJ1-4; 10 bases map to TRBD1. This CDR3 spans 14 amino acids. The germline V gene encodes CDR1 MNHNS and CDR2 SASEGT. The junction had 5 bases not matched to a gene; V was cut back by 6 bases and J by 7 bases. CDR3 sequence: CASSPGQGIEKLFF. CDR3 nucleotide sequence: TGTGCCAGCAGCCCGGGACAGGGGATTGAAAAACTGTTTTTT.

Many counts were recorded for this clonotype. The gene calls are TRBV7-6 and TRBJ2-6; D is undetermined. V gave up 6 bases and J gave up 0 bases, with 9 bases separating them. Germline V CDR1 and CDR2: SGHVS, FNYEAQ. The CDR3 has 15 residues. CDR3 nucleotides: TGTGCCAGCAGTTTGGGGAACTCTGGGGCCAACGTCCTGACTTTC. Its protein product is CASSLGNSGANVLTF.

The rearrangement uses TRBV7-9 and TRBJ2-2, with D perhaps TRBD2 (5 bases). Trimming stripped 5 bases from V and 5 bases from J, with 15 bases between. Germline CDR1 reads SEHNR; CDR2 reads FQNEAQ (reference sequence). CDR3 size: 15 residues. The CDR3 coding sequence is TGTGCCAGCAGCCGGGAAAGGCACCGTACCGGGGAGCTGTTTTTT. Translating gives CASSRERHRTGELFF.

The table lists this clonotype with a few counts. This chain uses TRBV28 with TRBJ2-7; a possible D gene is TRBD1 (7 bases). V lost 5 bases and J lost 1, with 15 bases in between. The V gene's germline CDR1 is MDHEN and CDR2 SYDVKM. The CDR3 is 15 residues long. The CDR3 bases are TGTGCCAGCAGTCCTCAGGGGGGAGCTTCCTACGAGCAGTACTTC. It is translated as CASSPQGGASYEQYF.

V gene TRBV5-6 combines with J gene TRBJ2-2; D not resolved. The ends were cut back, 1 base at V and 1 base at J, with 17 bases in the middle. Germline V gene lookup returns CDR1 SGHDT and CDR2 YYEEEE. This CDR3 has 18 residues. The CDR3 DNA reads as TGTGCCAGCAGCTTGATTGTCAGATGGATGGGGAACACCGGGGAGCTGTTTTTT. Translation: CASSLIVRWMGNTGELFF.

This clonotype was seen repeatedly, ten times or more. The CDR3 DNA follows: TGTGCCAGCAGGCCTAGACTAGCGGGGTACAATGAGCAGTTCTTC. This encodes CASRPRLAGYNEQFF. The chain uses TRBV28 and TRBJ2-1, with 11 bases identical to TRBD2. With 6 bases clipped from V and 4 bases from J, the junction kept 5 bases outside the gene matches. The germline V gene encodes CDR1 MDHEN and CDR2 SYDVKM. The CDR3 consists of 15 residues.

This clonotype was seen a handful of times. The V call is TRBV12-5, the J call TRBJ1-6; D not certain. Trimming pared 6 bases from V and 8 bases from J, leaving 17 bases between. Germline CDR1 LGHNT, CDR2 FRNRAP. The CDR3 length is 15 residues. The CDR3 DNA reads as TGTGCTAGTGGACTCGCCTCCGGGATGGATTCACCCCTCCACTTT. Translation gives CASGLASGMDSPLHF.

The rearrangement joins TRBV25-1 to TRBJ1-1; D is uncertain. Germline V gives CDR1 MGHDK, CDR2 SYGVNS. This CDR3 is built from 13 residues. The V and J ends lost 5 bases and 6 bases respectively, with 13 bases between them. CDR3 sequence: CASSQRAWAEAFF. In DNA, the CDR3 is TGTGCCAGCAGTCAAAGGGCATGGGCTGAAGCTTTCTTT.

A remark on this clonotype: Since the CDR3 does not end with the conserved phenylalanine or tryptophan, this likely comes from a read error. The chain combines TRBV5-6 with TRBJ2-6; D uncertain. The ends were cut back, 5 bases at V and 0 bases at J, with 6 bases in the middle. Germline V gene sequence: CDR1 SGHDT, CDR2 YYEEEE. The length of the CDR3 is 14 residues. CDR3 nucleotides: TGTGCCAGCAGATCTCCCTCTGGGGCCAACGTCCTGACTCTC. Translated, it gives CASRSPSGANVLTL.

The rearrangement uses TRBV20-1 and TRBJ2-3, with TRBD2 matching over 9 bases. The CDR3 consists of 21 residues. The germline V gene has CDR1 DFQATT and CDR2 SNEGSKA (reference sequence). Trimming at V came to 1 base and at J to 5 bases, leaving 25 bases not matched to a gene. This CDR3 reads CSARVRGLAGRPAPAKDTQYF. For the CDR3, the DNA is TGCAGTGCTAGAGTCCGAGGGCTAGCGGGGAGGCCCGCCCCCGCCAAAGATACGCAGTATTTT.

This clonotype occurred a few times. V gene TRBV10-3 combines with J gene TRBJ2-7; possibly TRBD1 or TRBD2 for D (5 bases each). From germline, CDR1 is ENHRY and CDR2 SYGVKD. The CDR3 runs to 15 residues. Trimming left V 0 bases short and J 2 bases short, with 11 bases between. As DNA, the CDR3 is TGTGCCATCAGTGAGTCGGGGCGGGCGCCCTACGAGCAGTACTTC. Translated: CAISESGRAPYEQYF.

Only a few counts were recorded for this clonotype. The CDR3 here is CASSLSQGLVNGYTF. In DNA form, the CDR3 reads TGTGCCAGCAGCTTGTCCCAGGGGCTCGTGAATGGCTACACCTTC. The V gene is TRBV5-6, the J gene TRBJ1-2; possibly TRBD1 for D (6 bases). Trimming left V 1 base short and J 6 bases short, with 16 bases between. The length of the CDR3 is 15 residues. Germline V lookup: CDR1 SGHDT, CDR2 YYEEEE.

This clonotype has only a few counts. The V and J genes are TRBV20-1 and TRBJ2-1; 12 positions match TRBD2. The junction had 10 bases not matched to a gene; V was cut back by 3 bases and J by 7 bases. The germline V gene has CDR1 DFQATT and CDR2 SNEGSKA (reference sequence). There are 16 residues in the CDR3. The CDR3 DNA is TGCAGTGCTAGCTCCCGAGGAACTAGCGGGAGGAATGAGCAGTTCTTC. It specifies CSASSRGTSGRNEQFF.

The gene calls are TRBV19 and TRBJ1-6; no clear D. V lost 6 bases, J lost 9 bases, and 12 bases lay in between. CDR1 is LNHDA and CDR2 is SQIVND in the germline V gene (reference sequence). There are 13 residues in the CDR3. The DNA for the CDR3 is TGTGCCAGTAGCCTGGGTTTGTTTTCACCCCTCCACTTT. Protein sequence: CASSLGLFSPLHF.

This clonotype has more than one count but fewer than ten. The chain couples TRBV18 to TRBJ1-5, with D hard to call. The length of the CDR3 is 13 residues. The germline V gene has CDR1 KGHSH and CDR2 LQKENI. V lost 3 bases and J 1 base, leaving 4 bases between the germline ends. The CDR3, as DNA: TGTGCCAGCTCACCGGCCAGCAATCAGCCCCAGCATTTT. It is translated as CASSPASNQPQHF.

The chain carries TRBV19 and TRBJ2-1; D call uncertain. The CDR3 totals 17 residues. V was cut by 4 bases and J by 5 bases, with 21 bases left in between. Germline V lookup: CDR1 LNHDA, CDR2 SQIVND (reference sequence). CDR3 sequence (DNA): TGTGCCAGTAGTAGATCCACTCTAGTCGTGGATCACAATGAGCAGTTCTTC. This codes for CASSRSTLVVDHNEQFF.

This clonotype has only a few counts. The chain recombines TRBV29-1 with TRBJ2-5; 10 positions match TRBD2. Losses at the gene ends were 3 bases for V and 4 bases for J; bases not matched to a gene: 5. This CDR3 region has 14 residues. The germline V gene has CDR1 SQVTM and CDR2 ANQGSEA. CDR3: CSVDKREGPETQYF. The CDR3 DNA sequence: TGCAGCGTTGACAAGCGGGAGGGCCCAGAGACCCAGTACTTC. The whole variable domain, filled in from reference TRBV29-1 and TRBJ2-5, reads SAVISQKPSRDICQRGTSLTIQCQVDSQVTMMFWYRQQPGQSLTLIATANQGSEATYESGFVIDKFPISRPNLTFSTLTVSNMSPEDSSIYLCSVDKREGPETQYFGPGTRLLVL.

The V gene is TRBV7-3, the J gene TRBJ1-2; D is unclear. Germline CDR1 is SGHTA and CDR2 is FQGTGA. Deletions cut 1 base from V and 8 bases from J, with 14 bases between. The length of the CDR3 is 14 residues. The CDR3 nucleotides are TGTGCCAGCAGCTTAAGAGGGCAGGAAAGAGGCTACACCTTC. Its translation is CASSLRGQERGYTF.

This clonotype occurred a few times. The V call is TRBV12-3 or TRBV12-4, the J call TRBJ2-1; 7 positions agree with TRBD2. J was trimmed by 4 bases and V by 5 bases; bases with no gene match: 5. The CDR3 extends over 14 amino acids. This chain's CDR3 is CASSHPGLYNEQFF. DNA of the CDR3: TGTGCCAGCAGTCATCCGGGACTATACAATGAGCAGTTCTTC.

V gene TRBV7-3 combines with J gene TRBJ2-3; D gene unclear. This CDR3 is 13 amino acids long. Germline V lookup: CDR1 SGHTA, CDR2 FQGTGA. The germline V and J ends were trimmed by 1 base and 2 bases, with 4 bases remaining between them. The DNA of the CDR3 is TGTGCCAGCAGCTTAAATCCCACAGATACGCAGTATTTT. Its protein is CASSLNPTDTQYF.